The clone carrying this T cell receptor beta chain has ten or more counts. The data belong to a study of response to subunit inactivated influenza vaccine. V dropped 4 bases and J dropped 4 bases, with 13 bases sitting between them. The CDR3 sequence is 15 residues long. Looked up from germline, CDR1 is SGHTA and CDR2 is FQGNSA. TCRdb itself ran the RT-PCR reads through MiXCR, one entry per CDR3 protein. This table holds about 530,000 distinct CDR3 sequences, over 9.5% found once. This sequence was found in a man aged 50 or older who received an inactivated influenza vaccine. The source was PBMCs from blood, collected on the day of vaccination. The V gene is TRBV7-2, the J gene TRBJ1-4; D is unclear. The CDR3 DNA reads TGTGCCAGCAGCTCCCGCGGAGGGAGTAATGAAAAACTGTTTTTT. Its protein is CASSSRGGSNEKLFF.